The rows below give T cell receptor beta chains drawn from one sample of a study of T cell repertoires in cytomegalovirus infection. No antigen is known for these receptors. TCRdb re-called the reads through MiXCR, storing one row per CDR3 protein. The sample holds about 740,000 distinct CDR3 sequences, 30% to 40% seen once. Sequenced material: cultured PBMCs, taken from culture after CMV antigen stimulation. The receptor source for this set is a human donor in good health (CMV status not recorded). Some clones in this sample may be carry-over from other donors' samples. Each CDR3 is given with its conserved first and last residue. The D gene is left open where the match is weak. Some rows have no size entry. The others give once, few or many, or a class for an expanded clone.

cdr3_nt: TGTGCCAGCAGTTTCGGGGGGGGGCGGTCACCCCTCCACTTT
cdr3_aa: CASSFGGGRSPLHF
v_call: TRBV27
clone_size: .
d_call: .
j_call: TRBJ1-6

cdr3_nt: TGTGCCAGTACCCCCCGGAGGGGACAGGGGGACGAAAAACTGTTTTTT
cdr3_aa: CASTPRRGQGDEKLFF
v_call: TRBV19
clone_size: .
d_call: TRBD1
j_call: TRBJ1-4

cdr3_nt: TGTGCCAGCAGCCCAGGGAGGGCCAGCTACGAGCAGTACTTC
cdr3_aa: CASSPGRASYEQYF
v_call: TRBV11-2
clone_size: few
d_call: TRBD2
j_call: TRBJ2-7

cdr3_nt: TGTGCCAGTAGACCTACCGGGGAGCCTGAAAAACTGTTTTTT
cdr3_aa: CASRPTGEPEKLFF
v_call: TRBV19
clone_size: few
d_call: .
j_call: TRBJ1-4

cdr3_nt: TGTGCCAGCAGCTTGTATACTCCTGGGGCCAACGTCCTGACTTTC
cdr3_aa: CASSLYTPGANVLTF
v_call: TRBV7-9
clone_size: few
d_call: .
j_call: TRBJ2-6

cdr3_nt: TGTGCCAGTAGCCCCTCTAGCGGGAGGGCCGGAGTTGGCAATGAGCAGTTCTTC
cdr3_aa: CASSPSSGRAGVGNEQFF
v_call: TRBV19
clone_size: .
d_call: TRBD2
j_call: TRBJ2-1

cdr3_nt: TGTGCCAGCAGCCCCCGCAACGTCCTGACTTTC
cdr3_aa: CASSPRNVLTF
v_call: TRBV7-2
clone_size: few
d_call: .
j_call: TRBJ2-6

cdr3_nt: TGTGCCAGCAGCCCCCTCGGCCTAACAGATACGCAGTATTTT
cdr3_aa: CASSPLGLTDTQYF
v_call: TRBV14
clone_size: few
d_call: .
j_call: TRBJ2-3

cdr3_nt: TGCGCCAGCAGCTTTCGTGGGACGGTGAACACTGAAGCTTTCTTT
cdr3_aa: CASSFRGTVNTEAFF
v_call: TRBV4-1
clone_size: .
d_call: .
j_call: TRBJ1-1

cdr3_nt: TGCGCCAGCAGCCAAACCCCTTTCAAGACAGATAATTCACCCCTCCACTTT
cdr3_aa: CASSQTPFKTDNSPLHF
v_call: TRBV4-1
clone_size: few
d_call: .
j_call: TRBJ1-6

cdr3_nt: TGCGCCAGCAGCCAAGTAATCAGCTACGAGCAGTACTTC
cdr3_aa: CASSQVISYEQYF
v_call: TRBV4-3
clone_size: .
d_call: .
j_call: TRBJ2-7

cdr3_nt: TGTGCCAGCCGAATAGATATGGACTCCTATAATTCACCCCTCCACTTT
cdr3_aa: CASRIDMDSYNSPLHF
v_call: TRBV19
clone_size: few
d_call: .
j_call: TRBJ1-6

cdr3_nt: TGCGCCAGCAGCAACTGGCAGGTCTCTAATGAAAAACTGTTTTTT
cdr3_aa: CASSNWQVSNEKLFF
v_call: TRBV4-3
clone_size: few
d_call: .
j_call: TRBJ1-4

cdr3_nt: TGCGCCAGCAGCCAAGAATGGGGGGCGGGCGGAGATACGCAGTATTTT
cdr3_aa: CASSQEWGAGGDTQYF
v_call: TRBV4-3
clone_size: few
d_call: .
j_call: TRBJ2-3

cdr3_nt: TGTGCCACCCGGGAGGCTTCTAACACCGGGGAGCTGTTTTTT
cdr3_aa: CATREASNTGELFF
v_call: TRBV6-6
clone_size: few
d_call: TRBD2
j_call: TRBJ2-2

cdr3_nt: TGTGCCAGCAGCTTGGGTTATCTGGACAGGGCCAACGAGCAGTACTTC
cdr3_aa: CASSLGYLDRANEQYF
v_call: TRBV5-6
clone_size: .
d_call: TRBD1
j_call: TRBJ2-7

cdr3_nt: TGCGCCAGCAGCCAAGTCGCCCGGGCGGTGTGGGACACAGGAAACACCATATATTTT
cdr3_aa: CASSQVARAVWDTGNTIYF
v_call: TRBV4-1
clone_size: .
d_call: .
j_call: TRBJ1-3

cdr3_nt: TGTGCCAGCAGTGAAAGGATTTTCCCACGTGGCACAGATACGCAGTATTTT
cdr3_aa: CASSERIFPRGTDTQYF
v_call: TRBV6-1
clone_size: .
d_call: .
j_call: TRBJ2-3

cdr3_nt: TGTGCCAGCAGCTCCCTGCGCTATGGCTACACCTTC
cdr3_aa: CASSSLRYGYTF
v_call: TRBV11-2
clone_size: .
d_call: .
j_call: TRBJ1-2

cdr3_nt: TGCAGTGCTAACCTCCCCCCCGCAGCCTACCAATATTTT
cdr3_aa: CSANLPPAAYQYF
v_call: TRBV20-1
clone_size: .
d_call: .
j_call: TRBJ2-3

cdr3_nt: TGCGCCAGCAGCCAAGACGCCCTAGCGGGAGAAGAGCAGTACTTC
cdr3_aa: CASSQDALAGEEQYF
v_call: TRBV4-1
clone_size: .
d_call: TRBD2
j_call: TRBJ2-7

cdr3_nt: TGTGCCAGCAGTGAATTCAATATGCCGGGATGGCAGTACTTC
cdr3_aa: CASSEFNMPGWQYF
v_call: TRBV6-1
clone_size: few
d_call: .
j_call: TRBJ2-7

cdr3_nt: TGTGCCAGCAGTGGGCGCCGACAGGTTTTGTACGAGCAGTACTTC
cdr3_aa: CASSGRRQVLYEQYF
v_call: TRBV6-1
clone_size: few
d_call: .
j_call: TRBJ2-7

cdr3_nt: TGTGCCAGCCTACAGGGACCCTATAGCAATCAGCCCCAGCATTTT
cdr3_aa: CASLQGPYSNQPQHF
v_call: TRBV6-6
clone_size: .
d_call: .
j_call: TRBJ1-5

cdr3_nt: TGCAGCGGGGGGGGGGGCTTCTCCTACAATGAGCAGTTCTTC
cdr3_aa: CSGGGGFSYNEQFF
v_call: TRBV20-1
clone_size: .
d_call: TRBD2
j_call: TRBJ2-1